The T cell receptor beta chain described here comes from a study of Ad26.COV2.S vaccination and SARS-CoV-2 variants. As for the study in general: Once, or twice with 56 days between doses, Ad26.COV2.S was given intramuscularly.

This clone was observed a single time. The CDR3 contains 13 residues. Germline lookup yields CDR1 SGHAT and CDR2 FQNNGV. Trimming took 3 bases from V and 5 from J, leaving 10 bases between them. Repertoires were generated with immunoSEQ multiplex PCR, while TCRdb's copy carries only in-frame clones and drops some. The repertoire has roughly 330,000 clones, roughly 90% of them found once; the top ten carry around 5.5%. Stated treatment: around 19 received Ad26.COV2.S at low or high dose, single or two shots; roughly five received placebo; per-sample allocation not given. Samples analyzed were those drawn on day 63 after the first vaccine or placebo injection.

This sequence originates from a person between 18 and 65 years old who received the Ad26.COV2.S COVID-19 vaccine or a placebo. Sequences were derived from peripheral blood, sampled in a trial of Ad26.COV2.S vaccine versus placebo. The rearrangement links TRBV11-2 to TRBJ1-1; D might be TRBD1 (5 bases). The CDR3 nucleotides read TGTGCCAGCAGCTTGATGGGGGGGACTGAAGCTTTCTTT. Amino acid sequence: CASSLMGGTEAFF.